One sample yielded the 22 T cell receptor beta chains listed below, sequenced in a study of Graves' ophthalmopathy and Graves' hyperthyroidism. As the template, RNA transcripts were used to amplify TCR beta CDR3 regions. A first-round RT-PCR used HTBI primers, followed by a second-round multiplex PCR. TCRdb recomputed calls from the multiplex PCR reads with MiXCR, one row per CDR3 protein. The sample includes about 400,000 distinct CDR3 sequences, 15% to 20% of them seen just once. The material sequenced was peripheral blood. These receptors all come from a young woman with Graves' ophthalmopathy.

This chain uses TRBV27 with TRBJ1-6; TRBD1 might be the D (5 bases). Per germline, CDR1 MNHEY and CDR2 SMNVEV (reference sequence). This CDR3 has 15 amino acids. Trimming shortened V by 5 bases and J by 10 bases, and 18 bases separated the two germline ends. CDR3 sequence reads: CASSMLPGIGSPLHF. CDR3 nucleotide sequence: TGTGCCAGCAGTATGCTTCCAGGGATAGGGTCACCCCTCCACTTT.

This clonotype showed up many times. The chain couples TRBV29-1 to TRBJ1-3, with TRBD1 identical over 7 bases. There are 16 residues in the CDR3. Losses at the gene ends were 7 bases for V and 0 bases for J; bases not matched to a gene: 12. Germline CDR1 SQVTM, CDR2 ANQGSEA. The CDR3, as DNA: TGCAGCGCGACAGGGTCAGACCTGAGCTCTGGAAACACCATATATTTT. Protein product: CSATGSDLSSGNTIYF.

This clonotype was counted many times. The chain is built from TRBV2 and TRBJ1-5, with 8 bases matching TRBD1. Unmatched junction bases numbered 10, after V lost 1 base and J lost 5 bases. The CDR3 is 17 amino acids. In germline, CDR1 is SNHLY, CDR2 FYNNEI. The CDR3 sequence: CASSEGNRGYADQPQHF. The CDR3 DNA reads TGTGCCAGCAGTGAAGGGAACAGGGGGTACGCGGATCAGCCCCAGCATTTT. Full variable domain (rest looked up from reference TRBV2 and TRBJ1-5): EPEVTQTPSHQVTQMGQEVILRCVPISNHLYFYWYRQILGQKVEFLVSFYNNEISEKSEIFDDQFSVERPDGSNFTLKIRSTKLEDSAMYFCASSEGNRGYADQPQHFGDGTRLSIL.

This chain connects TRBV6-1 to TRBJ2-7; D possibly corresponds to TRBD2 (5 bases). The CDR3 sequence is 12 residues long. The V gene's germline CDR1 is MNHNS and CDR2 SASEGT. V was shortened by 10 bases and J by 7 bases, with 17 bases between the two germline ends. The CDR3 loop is CATKTTSLEQYF. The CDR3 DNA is TGTGCCACCAAGACTACCAGTCTTGAGCAGTACTTC.

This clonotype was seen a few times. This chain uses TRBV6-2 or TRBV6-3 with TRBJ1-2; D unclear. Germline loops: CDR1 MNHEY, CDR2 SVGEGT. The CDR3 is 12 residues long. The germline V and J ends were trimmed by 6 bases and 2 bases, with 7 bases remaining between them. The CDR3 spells CASSQQNYGYTF. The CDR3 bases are TGTGCCAGCAGCCAACAAAACTATGGCTACACCTTC.

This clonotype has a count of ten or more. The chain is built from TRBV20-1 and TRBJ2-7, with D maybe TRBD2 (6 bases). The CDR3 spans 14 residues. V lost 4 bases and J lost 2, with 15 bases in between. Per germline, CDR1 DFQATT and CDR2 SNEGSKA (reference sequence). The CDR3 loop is CSAIAGTDAYEQYF. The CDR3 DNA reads TGCAGTGCTATTGCGGGGACGGACGCCTACGAGCAGTACTTC.

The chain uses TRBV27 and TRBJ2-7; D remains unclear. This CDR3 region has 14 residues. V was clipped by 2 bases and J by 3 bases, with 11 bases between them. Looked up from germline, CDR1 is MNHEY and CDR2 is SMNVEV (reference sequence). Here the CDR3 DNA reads TGTGCCAGCAGTTTACACACAAGAGTCTACGAGCAGTACTTC. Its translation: CASSLHTRVYEQYF.

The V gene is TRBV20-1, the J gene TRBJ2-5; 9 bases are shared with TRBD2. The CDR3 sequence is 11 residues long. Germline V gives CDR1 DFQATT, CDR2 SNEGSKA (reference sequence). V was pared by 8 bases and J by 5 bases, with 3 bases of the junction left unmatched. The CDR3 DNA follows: TGCAGTATAGCGGGGGATGAGACCCAGTACTTC. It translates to CSIAGDETQYF.

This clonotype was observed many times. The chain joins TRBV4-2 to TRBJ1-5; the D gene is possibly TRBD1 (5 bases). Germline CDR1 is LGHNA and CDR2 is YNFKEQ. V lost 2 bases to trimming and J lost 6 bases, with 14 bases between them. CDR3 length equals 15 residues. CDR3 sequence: CASSQSHQGGQPQHF. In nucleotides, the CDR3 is TGTGCCAGCAGCCAAAGTCACCAGGGAGGTCAGCCCCAGCATTTT.

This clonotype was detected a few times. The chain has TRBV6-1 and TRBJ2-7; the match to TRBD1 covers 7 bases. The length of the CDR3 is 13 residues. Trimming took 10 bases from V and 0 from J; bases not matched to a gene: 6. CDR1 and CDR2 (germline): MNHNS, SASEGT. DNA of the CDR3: TGTGCCACCCTGGGACAGAGCTCCTACGAGCAGTACTTC. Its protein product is CATLGQSSYEQYF.

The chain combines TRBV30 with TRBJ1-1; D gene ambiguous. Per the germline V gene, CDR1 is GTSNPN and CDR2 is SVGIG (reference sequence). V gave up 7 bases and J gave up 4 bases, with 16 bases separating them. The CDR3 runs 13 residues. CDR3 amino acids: CASCFDPGTEAFF. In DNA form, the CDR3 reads TGTGCCTCCTGTTTCGACCCAGGCACTGAAGCTTTCTTT.

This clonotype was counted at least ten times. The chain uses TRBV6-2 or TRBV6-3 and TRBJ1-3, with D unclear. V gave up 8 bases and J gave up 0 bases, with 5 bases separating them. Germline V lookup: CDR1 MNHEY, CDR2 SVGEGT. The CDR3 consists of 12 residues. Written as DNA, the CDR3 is TGTGCCAGCGAAGGCTCTGGAAACACCATATATTTT. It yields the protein CASEGSGNTIYF.

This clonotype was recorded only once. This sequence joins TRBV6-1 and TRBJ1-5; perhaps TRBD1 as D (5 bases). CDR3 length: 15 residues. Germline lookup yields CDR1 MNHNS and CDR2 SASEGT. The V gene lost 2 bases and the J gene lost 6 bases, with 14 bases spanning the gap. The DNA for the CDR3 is TGTGCCAGCAGTGAACTGCCCTCAAGGGGTCAGCCCCAGCATTTT. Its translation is CASSELPSRGQPQHF.

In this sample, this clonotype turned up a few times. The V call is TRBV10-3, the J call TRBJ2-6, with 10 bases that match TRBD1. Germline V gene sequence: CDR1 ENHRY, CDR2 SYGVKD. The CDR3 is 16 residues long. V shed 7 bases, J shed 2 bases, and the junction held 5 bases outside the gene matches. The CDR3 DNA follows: TGTGCCATCACTTCGGGACAGGGGACTGGGGCCAACGTCCTGACTTTC. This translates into CAITSGQGTGANVLTF.

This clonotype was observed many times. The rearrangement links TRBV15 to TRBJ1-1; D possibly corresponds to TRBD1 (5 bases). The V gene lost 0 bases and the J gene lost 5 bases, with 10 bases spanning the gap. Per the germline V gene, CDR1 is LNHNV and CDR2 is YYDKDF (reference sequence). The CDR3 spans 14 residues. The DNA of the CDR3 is TGTGCCACCAGCAGAGAAAGGGGAGGGACTGAAGCTTTCTTT. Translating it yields CATSRERGGTEAFF.

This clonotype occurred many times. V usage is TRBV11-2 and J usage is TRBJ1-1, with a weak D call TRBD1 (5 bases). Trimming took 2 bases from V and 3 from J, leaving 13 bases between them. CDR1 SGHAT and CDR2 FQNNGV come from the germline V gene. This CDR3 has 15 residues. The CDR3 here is CASSLSGRVDTEAFF. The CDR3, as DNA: TGTGCCAGCAGCTTATCGGGCAGGGTGGACACTGAAGCTTTCTTT.

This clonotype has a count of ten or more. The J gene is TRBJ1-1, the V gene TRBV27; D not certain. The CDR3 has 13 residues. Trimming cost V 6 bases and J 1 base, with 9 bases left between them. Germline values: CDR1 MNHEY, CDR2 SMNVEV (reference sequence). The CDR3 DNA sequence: TGTGCCAGCAGCATCTGGGCGAACACTGAAGCTTTCTTT. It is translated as CASSIWANTEAFF.

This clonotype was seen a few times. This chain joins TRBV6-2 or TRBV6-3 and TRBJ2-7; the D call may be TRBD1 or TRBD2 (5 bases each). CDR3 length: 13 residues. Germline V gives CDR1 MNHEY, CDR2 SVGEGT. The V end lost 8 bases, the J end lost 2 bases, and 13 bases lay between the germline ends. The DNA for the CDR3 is TGTGCCAGCGGCCCGGGACGGCCCTACGAGCAGTACTTC. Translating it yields CASGPGRPYEQYF.

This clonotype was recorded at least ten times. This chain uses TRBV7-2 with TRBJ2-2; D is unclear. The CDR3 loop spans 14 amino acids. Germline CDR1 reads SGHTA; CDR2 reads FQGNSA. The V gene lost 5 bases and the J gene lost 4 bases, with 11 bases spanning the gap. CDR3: CASSLTVFTGELFF. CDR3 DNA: TGTGCCAGCAGCCTGACGGTGTTCACCGGGGAGCTGTTTTTT.

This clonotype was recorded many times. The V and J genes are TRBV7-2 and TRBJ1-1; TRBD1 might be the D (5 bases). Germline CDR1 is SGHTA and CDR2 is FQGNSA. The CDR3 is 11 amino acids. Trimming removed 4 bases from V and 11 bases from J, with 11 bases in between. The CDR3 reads CASSSPGGAFF. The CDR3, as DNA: TGTGCCAGCAGCTCTCCGGGGGGGGCTTTCTTT.

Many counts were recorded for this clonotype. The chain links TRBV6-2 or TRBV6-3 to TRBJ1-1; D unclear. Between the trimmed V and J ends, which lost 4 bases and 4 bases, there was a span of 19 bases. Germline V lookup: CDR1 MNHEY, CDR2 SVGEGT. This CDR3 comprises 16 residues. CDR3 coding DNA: TGTGCCAGCAGTTTGGGGTTCGGGTCCATGGGCACTGAAGCTTTCTTT. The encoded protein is CASSLGFGSMGTEAFF.

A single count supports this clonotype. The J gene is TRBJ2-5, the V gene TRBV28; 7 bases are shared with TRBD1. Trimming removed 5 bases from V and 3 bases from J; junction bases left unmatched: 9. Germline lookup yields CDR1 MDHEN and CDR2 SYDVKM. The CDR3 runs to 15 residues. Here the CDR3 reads CASSPWTGGEETQYF. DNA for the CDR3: TGTGCCAGCAGTCCGTGGACAGGAGGCGAAGAGACCCAGTACTTC.